This is a list of T cell receptor beta chains from one sample in a study of blood T cell repertoires in COVID-19. Using immunoSEQ multiplex PCR, the repertoire was profiled, and TCRdb retains in-frame clones only, with some absent. The profile shows under 200,000 clones, 84% of them singletons. The material sequenced was peripheral blood. Receptors originate from a man between 18 and 35 years old with active or convalescent COVID-19. CDR3s include the opening cysteine and the closing phenylalanine or tryptophan. A D gene is named only where the DNA matches it firmly. Size tells how often a clone was seen (once, few, many) or the class of an expanded clone, and some rows leave it out.

d_gene | abundance | j_gene | v_gene | CDR3nt | CDR3aa
NA | NA | TRBJ1-2 | TRBV18 | TGTGCCAGCTCACCAATTGGGGAGGATGGCTACACCTTC | CASSPIGEDGYTF
TRBD2 | NA | TRBJ2-2 | TRBV7-3 | TGTGCCAGCAGCTTAACGAAATGGCGGGAGGGACCCGGGGAGCTGTTTTTT | CASSLTKWREGPGELFF
NA | NA | TRBJ1-4 | TRBV11-3 | TGTGCCAGCAGCTTAGTTGGTTTGACAGATGAAAAACTGTTTTTT | CASSLVGLTDEKLFF
TRBD1 | NA | TRBJ1-5 | TRBV4-2 | TGTGCCAGCAGCCAAGGAATCCCTGACAGGGGGCACAGCAATCAGCCCCAGCATTTT | CASSQGIPDRGHSNQPQHF
NA | NA | TRBJ1-1 | TRBV9 | TGTGCCAGCGCTCGGAGTGAAGCTTTCTTT | CASARSEAFF
TRBD1 | NA | TRBJ2-7 | TRBV28 | TGTGCCAGCAGTCGCCCCGGGACAGGGAGTGACGAGCAGTACTTC | CASSRPGTGSDEQYF
TRBD2 | NA | TRBJ2-7 | TRBV18 | TGTGCCAGCTCACCATGGGTGAGCGGGAGATCCTACGAGCAGTACTTC | CASSPWVSGRSYEQYF
TRBD1 | NA | TRBJ2-7 | TRBV5-1 | TGCGCCAGCAGCTTTACAGGGGAGTACGAGCAGTACTTC | CASSFTGEYEQYF
NA | few | TRBJ1-3 | TRBV6-5 | TGTGCCAGCAGTTACTCAGGGGTCCGGGGAAACACCATATATTTT | CASSYSGVRGNTIYF
TRBD1 | NA | TRBJ1-1 | TRBV24-1 | TGTGCCACCAGGGACAGGGGGAGCACTGAAGCTTTCTTT | CATRDRGSTEAFF
TRBD1 | few | TRBJ2-7 | TRBV6-6 | TGTGCCAGCAGTAAAGGACAGGGAAGGTACGAGCAGTACTTC | CASSKGQGRYEQYF
NA | many | TRBJ2-7 | TRBV7-3 | TGTGCCAGCAGCCCCGCGGTGGGGCTCTACGAGCAGTACTTC | CASSPAVGLYEQYF
NA | few | TRBJ1-2 | TRBV12-3/TRBV12-4 | TGTGCCAGCAGTTTAGCCCCGAGCTATGGCTACACCTTC | CASSLAPSYGYTF
NA | NA | TRBJ2-1 | TRBV10-1 | TGCGCCAGCAGTGAGCGCCGCGTAGTGGGGGCTGAGCAGTTCTTC | CASSERRVVGAEQFF
TRBD2 | few | TRBJ2-1 | TRBV6-8 | TGTGCCAGCAGCCTTAATGGGACTAGCGGGAGTTCGGATGAGCAGTTCTTC | CASSLNGTSGSSDEQFF
NA | NA | TRBJ1-2 | TRBV5-6 | TGTGCCAGCAGCCAAGTCCGGGTTGGCTACACCTTC | CASSQVRVGYTF
NA | NA | TRBJ1-2 | TRBV7-9 | TGTGCCAGCAGCTTAGCGCAGACAGACCGATGGAAAGGCTACACCTTC | CASSLAQTDRWKGYTF
NA | NA | TRBJ1-1 | TRBV3-1/TRBV3-2 | TGTGCCAGCACCTCGGGAGCGAACACTGAAGCTTTCTTT | CASTSGANTEAFF
TRBD1 | NA | TRBJ2-3 | TRBV29-1 | TGCAGCGTAAGACAGGGTGGGACAGATACGCAGTATTTT | CSVRQGGTDTQYF
TRBD1 | NA | TRBJ1-2 | TRBV27 | TGTGCCAGCAGGTCGACAGGGGGCTATGGCTACACCTTC | CASRSTGGYGYTF
NA | NA | TRBJ1-1 | TRBV28 | TGTGCCAGCAGTGCTCTTAGTGGAGCTTTCTTT | CASSALSGAFF
NA | NA | TRBJ1-6 | TRBV25-1 | TGTGCCAGCAGTGAGTACAGCTCCTATAATTCACCCCTCCACTTT | CASSEYSSYNSPLHF
TRBD1 | NA | TRBJ2-2 | TRBV28 | TGTGCCAGCAGCGACAGGGCTAACACCGGGGAGCTGTTTTTT | CASSDRANTGELFF
NA | NA | TRBJ2-2 | TRBV7-8 | TGTGCCAGCAGCGTCGGGAACACCGGGGAGCTGTTTTTT | CASSVGNTGELFF
NA | few | TRBJ2-7 | TRBV18 | TGTGCCAGCTCAGCATTTCAGGGATACGAGCAGTACTTC | CASSAFQGYEQYF
TRBD1 | NA | TRBJ1-1 | TRBV7-9 | TGTGCCAGCAGCCCACCGGGACAGGCAAGACGGGCTGAAGCTTTCTTT | CASSPPGQARRAEAFF
TRBD1 | once | TRBJ1-1 | TRBV2 | TGTGCCAGCAGCACGACAGGGGGGACCACTGAAGCTTTCTTT | CASSTTGGTTEAFF
NA | NA | TRBJ2-7 | TRBV12-3/TRBV12-4 | TGTGCCAGCAGGGGGGGTTTAGGCTACGAGCAGTACTTC | CASRGGLGYEQYF
NA | NA | TRBJ1-3 | TRBV5-1 | TGCGCCAGCAGCTTGGTCCCCGGGTTCAGATCTGGAAACACCATATATTTT | CASSLVPGFRSGNTIYF
TRBD2 | NA | TRBJ2-7 | TRBV27 | TGTGCCAGCAGTTTGTCTAGCGGTACCTACGAGCAGTACTTC | CASSLSSGTYEQYF
TRBD1 | NA | TRBJ1-6 | TRBV6-5 | TGTGCCAGCAGGCCCGGGACAGGGGGTCATTCACCCCTCCACTTT | CASRPGTGGHSPLHF
TRBD2 | once | TRBJ2-3 | TRBV7-8 | TGTGCCAGCAGCCGTAGGGTAGCGGGGGGCCGAGGCACAGATACGCAGTATTTT | CASSRRVAGGRGTDTQYF
NA | NA | TRBJ1-1 | TRBV9 | TGTGCCAGCAGCGTAGGAGGAGACACTGAAGCTTTCTTT | CASSVGGDTEAFF
NA | NA | TRBJ2-3 | TRBV5-1 | TGCGCCAGCAGACTGCGCCAGGGGAGCACAGATACGCAGTATTTT | CASRLRQGSTDTQYF
TRBD2 | NA | TRBJ2-7 | TRBV4-1 | TGCGCCAGCAGGGAACTAGCGGGGGCCACCTACGAGCAGTACTTC | CASRELAGATYEQYF
NA | NA | TRBJ2-1 | TRBV6-2/TRBV6-3 | TGTGCCAGCAGCCAAACAGGGATAGGGCAGTTCTTC | CASSQTGIGQFF
TRBD1 | once | TRBJ2-1 | TRBV6-5 | TGTGCCAGCAGTAACCGGGACAGGGGTTACAATGAGCAGTTCTTC | CASSNRDRGYNEQFF
NA | NA | TRBJ2-3 | TRBV7-6 | TGTGCCAGCAGCTTCTCAGATACGCAGTATTTT | CASSFSDTQYF
NA | NA | TRBJ2-2 | TRBV7-2 | TGTGCCAGCAGCTGGCAGGGCGCGAACACCGGGGAGCTGTTTTTT | CASSWQGANTGELFF
TRBD2 | once | TRBJ2-2 | TRBV28 | TGTGCCAGCAGTTTAAGGGCGGGGGTCGGGGAGCTGTTTTTT | CASSLRAGVGELFF
NA | NA | TRBJ1-5 | TRBV6-5 | TGTGCCAGTGGCCGGGGGAGTGCCAATCAGCCCCAGCATTTT | CASGRGSANQPQHF
NA | few | TRBJ1-3 | TRBV3-1/TRBV3-2 | TGTGCCAGCAGCCAATCCCAGGGTGATTCTGGAAACACCATATATTTT | CASSQSQGDSGNTIYF
TRBD2 | NA | TRBJ2-1 | TRBV15 | TGTGCCACCAGCATAGCGGGGGGTTCCTACAATGAGCAGTTCTTC | CATSIAGGSYNEQFF
TRBD1 | NA | TRBJ1-6 | TRBV18 | TGTGCCAGCTCACCACGCATCGACAGGGGGTCGACACCCCTCCACTTT | CASSPRIDRGSTPLHF
TRBD2 | NA | TRBJ2-4 | TRBV19 | TGTGCCAGTAGTATTAGCGGGGGGGCCAAAAACATTCAGTACTTC | CASSISGGAKNIQYF
TRBD2 | NA | TRBJ2-5 | TRBV5-6 | TGTGCCAGCAGCTTGGTGACTAGCGGGAGGGGGGAGACCCAGTACTTC | CASSLVTSGRGETQYF
TRBD2 | NA | TRBJ2-2 | TRBV4-1 | TGCGCCAGCAGCCAAGATCGGGGCGGGAGCTATAAGACCGGGGAGCTGTTTTTT | CASSQDRGGSYKTGELFF
TRBD1 | NA | TRBJ1-4 | TRBV7-2 | TGTGCCAGCAGCTTATACGGGTCGCAGGGGGGAGCTAATGAAAAACTGTTTTTT | CASSLYGSQGGANEKLFF
TRBD1 | NA | TRBJ2-7 | TRBV6-6 | TGTGCCAGCAGGGACGACAGGGGCTACGAGCAGTACTTC | CASRDDRGYEQYF
NA | NA | TRBJ2-1 | TRBV21-1 | TGTGCCAGCAGCAAACAGGGCGGGAAAAAACTCTCCTACAATGAGCAGTTCTTC | CASSKQGGKKLSYNEQFF
NA | NA | TRBJ1-4 | TRBV28 | TGTGCCAGCAGTACAGCGTTATGGGGCCCCGTTAATGAAAAACTGTTTTTT | CASSTALWGPVNEKLFF
TRBD1 | NA | TRBJ1-5 | TRBV10-3 | TGTGCCATCAGTCAGACAGGGGGAAGCAATCAGCCCCAGCATTTT | CAISQTGGSNQPQHF
TRBD1 | NA | TRBJ2-6 | TRBV30 | TGTGCCTGGTCACAGGGGTCTGGGGCCAACGTCCTGACTTTC | CAWSQGSGANVLTF
TRBD2 | NA | TRBJ2-7 | TRBV7-2 | TGTGCCAGCAGCCCCCAACTAGCGGGAGCTCGCGAGCAGTACTTC | CASSPQLAGAREQYF
TRBD2 | NA | TRBJ2-3 | TRBV7-9 | TGTGCGACACCCCCCCCTAGCGGGGGGGGAGATACGCAGTATTTT | CATPPPSGGGDTQYF
TRBD1 | few | TRBJ2-7 | TRBV5-6 | TGTGCCAGCAGCTTGGGGTTCGGACAGGGGGCTGGGTCCTACGAGCAGTACTTC | CASSLGFGQGAGSYEQYF
TRBD1 | NA | TRBJ1-4 | TRBV6-5 | TGTGCCAGCAGTTTGCGACAGGGGTTGAATGAAAAACTGTTTTTT | CASSLRQGLNEKLFF
TRBD1 | NA | TRBJ1-5 | TRBV28 | TGTGCCAGCACTTTACAGGGGGCCCTACCTTATAGCAATCAGCCCCAGCATTTT | CASTLQGALPYSNQPQHF
TRBD2 | NA | TRBJ2-3 | TRBV7-8 | TGTGCCAGCAGCTTCATTAGCGGGAGCCCCCCAGATACGCAGTATTTT | CASSFISGSPPDTQYF